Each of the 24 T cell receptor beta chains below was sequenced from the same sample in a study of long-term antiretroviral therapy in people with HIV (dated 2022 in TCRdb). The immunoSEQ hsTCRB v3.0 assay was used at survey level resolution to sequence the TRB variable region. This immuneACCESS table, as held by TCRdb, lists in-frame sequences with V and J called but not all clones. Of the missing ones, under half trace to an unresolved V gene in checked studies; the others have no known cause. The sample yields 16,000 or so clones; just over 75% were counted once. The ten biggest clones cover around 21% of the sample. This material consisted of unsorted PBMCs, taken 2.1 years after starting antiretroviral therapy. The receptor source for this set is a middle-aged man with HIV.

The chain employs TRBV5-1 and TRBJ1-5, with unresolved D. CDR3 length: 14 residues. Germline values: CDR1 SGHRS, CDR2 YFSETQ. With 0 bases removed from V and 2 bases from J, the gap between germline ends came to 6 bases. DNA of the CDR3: TGCGCCAGCAGCTTGGGGTTAGGCAATCAGCCCCAGCATTTT. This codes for CASSLGLGNQPQHF.

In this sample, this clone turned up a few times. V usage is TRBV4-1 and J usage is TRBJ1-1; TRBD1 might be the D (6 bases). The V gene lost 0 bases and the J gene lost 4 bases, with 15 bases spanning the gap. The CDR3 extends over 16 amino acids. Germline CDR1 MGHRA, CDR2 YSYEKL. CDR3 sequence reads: CASSQDPGHLTTEAFF. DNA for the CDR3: TGCGCCAGCAGCCAAGATCCGGGACACCTAACCACTGAAGCTTTCTTT.

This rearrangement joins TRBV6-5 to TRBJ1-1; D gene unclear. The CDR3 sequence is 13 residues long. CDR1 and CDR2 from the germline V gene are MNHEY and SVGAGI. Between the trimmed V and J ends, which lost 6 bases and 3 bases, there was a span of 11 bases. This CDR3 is CASSSGAYTEAFF. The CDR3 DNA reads TGTGCCAGCAGCTCGGGTGCCTACACTGAAGCTTTCTTT.

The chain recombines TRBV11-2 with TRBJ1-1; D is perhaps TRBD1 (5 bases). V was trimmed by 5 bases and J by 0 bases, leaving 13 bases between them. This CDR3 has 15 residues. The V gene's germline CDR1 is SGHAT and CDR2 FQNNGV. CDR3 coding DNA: TGTGCCAGCAGCCCTTTCGGGGGATTGAACACTGAAGCTTTCTTT. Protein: CASSPFGGLNTEAFF.

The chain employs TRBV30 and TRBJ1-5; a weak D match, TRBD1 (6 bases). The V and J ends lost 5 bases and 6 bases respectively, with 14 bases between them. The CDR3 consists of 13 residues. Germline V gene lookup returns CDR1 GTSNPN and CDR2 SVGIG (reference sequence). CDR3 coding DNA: TGTGCCTGGTCCACAGGGACGGGTCAGCCCCAGCATTTT. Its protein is CAWSTGTGQPQHF. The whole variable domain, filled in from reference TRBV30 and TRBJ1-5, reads SQTIHQWPATLVQPVGSPLSLECTVEGTSNPNLYWYRQAAGRGLQLLFYSVGIGQISSEVPQNLSASRPQDRQFILSSKKLLLSDSGFYLCAWSTGTGQPQHFGDGTRLSIL.

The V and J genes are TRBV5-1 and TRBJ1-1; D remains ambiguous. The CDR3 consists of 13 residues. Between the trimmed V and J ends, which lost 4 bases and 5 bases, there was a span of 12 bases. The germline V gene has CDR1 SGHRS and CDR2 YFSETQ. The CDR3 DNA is TGCGCCAGCAGCCCGGAAGGGAATACTGAAGCTTTCTTT. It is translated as CASSPEGNTEAFF.

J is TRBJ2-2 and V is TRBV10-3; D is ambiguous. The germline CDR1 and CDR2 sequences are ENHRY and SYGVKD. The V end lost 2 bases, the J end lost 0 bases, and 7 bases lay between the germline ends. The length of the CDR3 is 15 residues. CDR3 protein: CAISELVTNTGELFF. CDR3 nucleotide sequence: TGTGCCATCAGTGAGCTGGTCACGAACACCGGGGAGCTGTTTTTT.

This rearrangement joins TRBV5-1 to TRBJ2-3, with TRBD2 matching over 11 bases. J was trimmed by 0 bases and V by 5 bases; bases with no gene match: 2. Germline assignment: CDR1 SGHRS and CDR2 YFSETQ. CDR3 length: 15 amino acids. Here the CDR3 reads CASSRLAGSTDTQYF. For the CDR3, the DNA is TGCGCCAGCAGTAGACTAGCGGGGAGCACAGATACGCAGTATTTT.

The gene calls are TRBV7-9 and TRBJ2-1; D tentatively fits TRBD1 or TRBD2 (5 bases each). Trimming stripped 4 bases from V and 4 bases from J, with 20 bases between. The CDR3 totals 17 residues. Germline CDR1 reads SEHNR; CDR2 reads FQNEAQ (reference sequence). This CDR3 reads CASSSRVGAPGYNEQFF. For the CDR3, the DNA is TGTGCCAGCAGCTCCCGGGTTGGGGCCCCGGGGTACAATGAGCAGTTCTTC. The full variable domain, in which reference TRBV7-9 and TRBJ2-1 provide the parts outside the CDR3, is DTGVSQNPRHKITKRGQNVTFRCDPISEHNRLYWYRQTLGQGPEFLTYFQNEAQLEKSRLLSDRFSAERPKGSFSTLEIQRTEQGDSAMYLCASSSRVGAPGYNEQFFGPGTRLTVL.

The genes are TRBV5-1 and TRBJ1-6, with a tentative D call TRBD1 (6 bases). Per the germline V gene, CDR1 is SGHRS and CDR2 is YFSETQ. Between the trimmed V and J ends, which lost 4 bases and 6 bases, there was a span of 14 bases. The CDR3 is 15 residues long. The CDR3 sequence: CASSPAGDSNSPLHF. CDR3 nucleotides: TGCGCCAGCAGCCCCGCAGGGGACTCTAATTCACCCCTCCACTTT.

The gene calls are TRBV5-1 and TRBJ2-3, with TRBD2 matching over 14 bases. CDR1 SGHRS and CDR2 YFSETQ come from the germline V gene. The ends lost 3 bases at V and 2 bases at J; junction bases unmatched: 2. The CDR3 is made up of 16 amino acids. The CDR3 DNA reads TGCGCCAGCAGCTGGACTAGCGGGGGGCTCACAGATACGCAGTATTTT. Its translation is CASSWTSGGLTDTQYF.

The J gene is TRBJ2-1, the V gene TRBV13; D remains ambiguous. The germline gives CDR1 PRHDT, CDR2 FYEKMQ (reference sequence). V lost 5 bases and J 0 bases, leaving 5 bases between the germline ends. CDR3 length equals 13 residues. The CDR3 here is CASSHSSYNEQFF. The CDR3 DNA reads TGTGCCAGCAGCCATAGCTCCTACAATGAGCAGTTCTTC. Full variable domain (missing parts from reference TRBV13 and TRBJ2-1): AAGVIQSPRHLIKEKRETATLKCYPIPRHDTVYWYQQGPGQDPQFLISFYEKMQSDKGSIPDRFSAQQFSDYHSELNMSSLELGDSALYFCASSHSSYNEQFFGPGTRLTVL.

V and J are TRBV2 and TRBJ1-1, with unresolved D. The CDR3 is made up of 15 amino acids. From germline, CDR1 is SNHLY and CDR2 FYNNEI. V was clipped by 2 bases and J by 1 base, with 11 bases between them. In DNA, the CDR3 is TGTGCCAGCAGTGAATCCACCGTGGGGAACACTGAAGCTTTCTTT. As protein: CASSESTVGNTEAFF.

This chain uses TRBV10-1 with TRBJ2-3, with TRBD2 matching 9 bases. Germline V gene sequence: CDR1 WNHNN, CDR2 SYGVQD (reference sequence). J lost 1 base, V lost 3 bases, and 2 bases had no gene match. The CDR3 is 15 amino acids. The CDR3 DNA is TGCGCCAGCAGTGACCCTAGCGGGGGCACAGATACGCAGTATTTT. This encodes CASSDPSGGTDTQYF.

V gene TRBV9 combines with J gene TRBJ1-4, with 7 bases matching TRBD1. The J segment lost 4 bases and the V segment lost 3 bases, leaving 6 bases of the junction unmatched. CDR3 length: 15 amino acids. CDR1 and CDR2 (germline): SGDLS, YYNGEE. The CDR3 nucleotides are TGTGCCAGCAGCGACCCGGGACAGCATAATGAAAAACTGTTTTTT. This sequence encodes CASSDPGQHNEKLFF.

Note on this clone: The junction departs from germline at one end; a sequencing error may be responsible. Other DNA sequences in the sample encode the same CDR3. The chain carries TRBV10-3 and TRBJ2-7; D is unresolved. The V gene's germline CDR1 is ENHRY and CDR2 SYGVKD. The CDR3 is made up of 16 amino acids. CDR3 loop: CAISESLDGYGYEQYF. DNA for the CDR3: TGTGCCATCAGTGAGTCATTGGACGGCTACGGCTACGAGCAGTATTTC.

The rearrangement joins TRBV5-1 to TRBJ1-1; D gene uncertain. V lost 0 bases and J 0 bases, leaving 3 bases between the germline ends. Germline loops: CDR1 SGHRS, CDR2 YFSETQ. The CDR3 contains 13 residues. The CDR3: CASSLGLNTEAFF. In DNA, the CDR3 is TGCGCCAGCAGCTTGGGGCTGAACACTGAAGCTTTCTTT.

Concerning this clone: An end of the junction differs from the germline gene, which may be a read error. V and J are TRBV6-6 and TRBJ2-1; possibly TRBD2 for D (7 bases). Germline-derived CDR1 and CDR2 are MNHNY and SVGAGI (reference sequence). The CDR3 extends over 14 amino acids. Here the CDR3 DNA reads TGTGCCATCAGTGATGGGGGGGGCTTGGATGAGCAGTTCTTC. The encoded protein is CAISDGGGLDEQFF.

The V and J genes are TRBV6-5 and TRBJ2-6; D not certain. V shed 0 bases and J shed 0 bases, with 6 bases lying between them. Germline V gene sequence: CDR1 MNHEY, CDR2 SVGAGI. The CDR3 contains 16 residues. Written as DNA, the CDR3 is TGTGCCAGCAGTTACTCTTGGAGCTCTGGGGCCAACGTCCTGACTTTC. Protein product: CASSYSWSSGANVLTF.

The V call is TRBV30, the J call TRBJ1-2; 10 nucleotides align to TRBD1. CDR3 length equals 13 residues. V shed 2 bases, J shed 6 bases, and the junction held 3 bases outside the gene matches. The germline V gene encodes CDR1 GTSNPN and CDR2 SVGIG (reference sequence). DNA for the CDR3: TGTGCCTGGAGTAAGGGGACAGGGGATGGCTACACCTTC. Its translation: CAWSKGTGDGYTF.

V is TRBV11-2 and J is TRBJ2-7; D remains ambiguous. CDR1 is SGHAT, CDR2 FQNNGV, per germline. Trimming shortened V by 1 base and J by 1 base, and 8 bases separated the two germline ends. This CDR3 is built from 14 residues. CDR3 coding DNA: TGTGCCAGCAGCTTAGGTGGGCGGTCCTACGAGCAGTACTTC. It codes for CASSLGGRSYEQYF.

The CDR3, as DNA: TGTGCCAGCAGTTTGGCGGGGGTCGATAATTCACCCCTCCACTTT. As protein: CASSLAGVDNSPLHF. The rearrangement joins TRBV27 to TRBJ1-6; possibly TRBD1 for D (5 bases). The CDR3 is 15 amino acids. CDR1 and CDR2 (germline): MNHEY, SMNVEV (reference sequence). V was clipped by 3 bases and J by 5 bases, with 11 bases between them.

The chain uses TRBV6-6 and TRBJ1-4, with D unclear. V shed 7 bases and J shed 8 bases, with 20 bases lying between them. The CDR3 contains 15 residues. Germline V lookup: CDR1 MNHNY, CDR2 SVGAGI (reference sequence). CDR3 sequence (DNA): TGTGCCAGCACCCCTCTTAGGGAGGGTACCGAAAAACTGTTTTTT. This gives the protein CASTPLREGTEKLFF.

The CDR3 spells CASSDQGIGYTF. CDR3 nucleotides: TGTGCCAGCAGTGACCAGGGAATTGGCTACACCTTC. This rearrangement joins TRBV6-1 to TRBJ1-2; a possible D gene is TRBD1 (5 bases). V gave up 3 bases and J gave up 7 bases, with 9 bases separating them. CDR1 is MNHNS and CDR2 is SASEGT in the germline V gene. The CDR3 length is 12 residues.